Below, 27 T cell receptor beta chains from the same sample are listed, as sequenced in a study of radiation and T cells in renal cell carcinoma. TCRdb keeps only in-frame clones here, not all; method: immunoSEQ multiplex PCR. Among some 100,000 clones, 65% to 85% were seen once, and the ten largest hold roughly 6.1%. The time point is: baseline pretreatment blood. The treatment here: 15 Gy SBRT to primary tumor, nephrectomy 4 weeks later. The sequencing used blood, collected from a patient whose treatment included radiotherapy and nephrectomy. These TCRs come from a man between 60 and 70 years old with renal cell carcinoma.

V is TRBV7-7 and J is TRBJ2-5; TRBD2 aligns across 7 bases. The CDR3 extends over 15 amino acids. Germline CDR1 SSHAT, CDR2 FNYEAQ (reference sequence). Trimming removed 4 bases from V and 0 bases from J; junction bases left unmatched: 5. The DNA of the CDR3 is TGTGCCAGCAGCTCAACACTAGCGCACCAAGAGACCCAGTACTTC. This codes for CASSSTLAHQETQYF.

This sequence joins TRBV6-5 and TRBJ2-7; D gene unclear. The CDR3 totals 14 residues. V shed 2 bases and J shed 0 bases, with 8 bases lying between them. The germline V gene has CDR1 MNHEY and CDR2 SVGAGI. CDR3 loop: CASSYDVASYEQYF. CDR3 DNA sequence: TGTGCCAGCAGTTACGACGTCGCCTCCTACGAGCAGTACTTC.

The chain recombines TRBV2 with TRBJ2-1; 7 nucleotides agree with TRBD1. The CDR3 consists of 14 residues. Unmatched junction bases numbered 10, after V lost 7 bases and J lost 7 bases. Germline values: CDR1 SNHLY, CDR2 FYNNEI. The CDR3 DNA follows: TGTGCCAGCACTGGGACAGTCAGGGGAAATGAGCAGTTCTTC. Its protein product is CASTGTVRGNEQFF.

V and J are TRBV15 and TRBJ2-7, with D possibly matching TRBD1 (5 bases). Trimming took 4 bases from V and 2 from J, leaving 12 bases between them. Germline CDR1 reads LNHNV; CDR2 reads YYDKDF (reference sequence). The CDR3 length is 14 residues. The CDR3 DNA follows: TGTGCCACCAGCATTGCGACAGCCACCTACGAGCAGTACTTC. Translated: CATSIATATYEQYF.

The CDR3 DNA is TGTGCCAGCAGCTTGGGAGAGAATCAGCCCCAGCATTTT. Translating it yields CASSLGENQPQHF. The gene calls are TRBV5-6 and TRBJ1-5; the D is unclear. The V gene's germline CDR1 is SGHDT and CDR2 YYEEEE. V dropped 0 bases and J dropped 4 bases, with 5 bases sitting between them. There are 13 residues in the CDR3.

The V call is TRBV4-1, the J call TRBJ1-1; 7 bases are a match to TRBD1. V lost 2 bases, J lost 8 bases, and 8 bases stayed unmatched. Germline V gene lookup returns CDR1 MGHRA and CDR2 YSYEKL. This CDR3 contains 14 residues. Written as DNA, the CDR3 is TGCGCCAGCAGCCAAACCAACAGGGGAAACGAAGCTTTCTTT. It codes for CASSQTNRGNEAFF.

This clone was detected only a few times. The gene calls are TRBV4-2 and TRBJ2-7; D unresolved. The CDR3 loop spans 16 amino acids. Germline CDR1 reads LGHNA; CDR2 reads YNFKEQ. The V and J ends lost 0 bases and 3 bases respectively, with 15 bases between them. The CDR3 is CASSQDPAKPFYEQYF. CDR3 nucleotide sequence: TGTGCCAGCAGCCAAGACCCTGCAAAACCATTCTACGAGCAGTACTTC.

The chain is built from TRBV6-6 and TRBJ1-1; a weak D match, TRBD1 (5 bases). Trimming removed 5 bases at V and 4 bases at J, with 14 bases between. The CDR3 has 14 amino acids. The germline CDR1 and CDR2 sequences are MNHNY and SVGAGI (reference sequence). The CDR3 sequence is CASSPPEGRTEAFF. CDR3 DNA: TGTGCCAGCAGTCCACCGGAGGGGCGCACTGAAGCTTTCTTT.

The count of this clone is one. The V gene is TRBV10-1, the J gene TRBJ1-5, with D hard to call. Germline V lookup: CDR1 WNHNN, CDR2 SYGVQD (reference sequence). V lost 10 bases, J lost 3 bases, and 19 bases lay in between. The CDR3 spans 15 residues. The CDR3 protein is CATQGPPPFNQPQHF. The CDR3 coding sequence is TGCGCCACCCAAGGTCCACCGCCTTTCAATCAGCCCCAGCATTTT.

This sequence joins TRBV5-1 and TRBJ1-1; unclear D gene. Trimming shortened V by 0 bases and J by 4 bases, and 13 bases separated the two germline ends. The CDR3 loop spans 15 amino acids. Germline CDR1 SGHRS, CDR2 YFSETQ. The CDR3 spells CASSLDPGGGTEAFF. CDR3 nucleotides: TGCGCCAGCAGCTTGGACCCAGGAGGTGGCACTGAAGCTTTCTTT.

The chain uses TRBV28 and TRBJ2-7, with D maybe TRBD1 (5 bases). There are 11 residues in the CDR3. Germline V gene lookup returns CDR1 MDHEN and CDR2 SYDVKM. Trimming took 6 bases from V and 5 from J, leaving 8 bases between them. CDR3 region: CASRSGNEQYF. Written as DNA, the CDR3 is TGTGCCAGCAGATCAGGGAACGAGCAGTACTTC.

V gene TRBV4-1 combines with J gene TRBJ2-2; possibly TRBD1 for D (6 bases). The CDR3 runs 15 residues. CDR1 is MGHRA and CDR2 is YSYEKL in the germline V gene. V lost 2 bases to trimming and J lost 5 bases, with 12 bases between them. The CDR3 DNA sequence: TGCGCCAGCAGCCAACAGGGGAAGACGACCGGGGAGCTGTTTTTT. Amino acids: CASSQQGKTTGELFF.

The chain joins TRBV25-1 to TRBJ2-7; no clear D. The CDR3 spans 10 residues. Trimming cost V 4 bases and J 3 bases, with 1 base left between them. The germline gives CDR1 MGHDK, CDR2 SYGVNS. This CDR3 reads CASSGYEQYF. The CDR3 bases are TGTGCCAGCAGTGGCTACGAGCAGTACTTC.

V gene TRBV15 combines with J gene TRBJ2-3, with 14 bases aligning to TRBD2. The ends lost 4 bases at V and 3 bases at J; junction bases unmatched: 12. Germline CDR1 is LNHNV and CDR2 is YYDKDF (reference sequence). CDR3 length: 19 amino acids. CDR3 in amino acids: CATSTRLAGGPGGTDTQYF. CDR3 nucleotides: TGTGCCACCAGCACCAGACTAGCGGGAGGGCCCGGGGGGACAGATACGCAGTATTTT.

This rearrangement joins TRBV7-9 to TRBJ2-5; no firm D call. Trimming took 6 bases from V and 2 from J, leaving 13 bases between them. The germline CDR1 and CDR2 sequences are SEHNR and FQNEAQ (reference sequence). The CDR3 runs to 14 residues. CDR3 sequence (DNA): TGTGCCAGCAGACGCCCGACGAATCAAGAGACCCAGTACTTC. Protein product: CASRRPTNQETQYF.

The CDR3 coding sequence is TGTGCCAGCAGTTTAGCCCTCTCCACCGGGGAGCTGTTTTTT. Its protein is CASSLALSTGELFF. V and J are TRBV27 and TRBJ2-2; D unclear. Trimming removed 2 bases from V and 4 bases from J, with 8 bases in between. The CDR3 sequence is 14 residues long. CDR1 is MNHEY, CDR2 SMNVEV, per germline (reference sequence).

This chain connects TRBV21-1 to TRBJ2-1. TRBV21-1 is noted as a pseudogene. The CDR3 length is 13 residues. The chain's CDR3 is CASSYGTGAEQFF. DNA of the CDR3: TGTGCCAGCAGCTATGGGACGGGGGCTGAGCAGTTCTTC.

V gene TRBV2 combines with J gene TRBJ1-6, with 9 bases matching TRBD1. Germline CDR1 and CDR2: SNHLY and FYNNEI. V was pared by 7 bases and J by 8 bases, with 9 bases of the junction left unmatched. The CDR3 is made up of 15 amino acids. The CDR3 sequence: CASKPTTGGHSPLHF. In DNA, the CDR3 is TGTGCCAGCAAGCCTACGACAGGGGGACATTCACCCCTCCACTTT. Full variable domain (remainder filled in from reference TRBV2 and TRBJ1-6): EPEVTQTPSHQVTQMGQEVILRCVPISNHLYFYWYRQILGQKVEFLVSFYNNEISEKSEIFDDQFSVERPDGSNFTLKIRSTKLEDSAMYFCASKPTTGGHSPLHFGNGTRLTVT.

The CDR3 DNA reads TGTGCCAGCAGTCGTGTAAGGGCCGGGGAGCTGTTTTTT. It yields the protein CASSRVRAGELFF. V is TRBV5-6 and J is TRBJ2-2; no clear D. V was pared by 5 bases and J by 6 bases, with 11 bases between. CDR1 and CDR2 from the germline V gene are SGHDT and YYEEEE. The CDR3 is 13 residues long. Supplemented by reference TRBV5-6 and TRBJ2-2, the full variable domain reads DAGVTQSPTHLIKTRGQQVTLRCSPKSGHDTVSWYQQALGQGPQFIFQYYEEEERQRGNFPDRFSGHQFPNYSSELNVNALLLGDSALYLCASSRVRAGELFFGEGSRLTVL.

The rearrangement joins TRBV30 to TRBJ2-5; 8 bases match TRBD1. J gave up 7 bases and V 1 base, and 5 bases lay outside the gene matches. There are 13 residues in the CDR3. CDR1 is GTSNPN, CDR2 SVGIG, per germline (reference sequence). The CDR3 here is CAWSADRVGTQYF. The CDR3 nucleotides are TGTGCCTGGAGTGCGGACAGGGTGGGGACCCAGTACTTC.

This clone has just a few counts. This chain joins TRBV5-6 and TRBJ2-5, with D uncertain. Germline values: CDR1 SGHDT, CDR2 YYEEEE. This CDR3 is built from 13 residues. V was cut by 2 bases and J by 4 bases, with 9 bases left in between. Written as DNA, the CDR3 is TGTGCCAGCAGCTTCTCAGATAGAGAGACCCAGTACTTC. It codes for CASSFSDRETQYF.

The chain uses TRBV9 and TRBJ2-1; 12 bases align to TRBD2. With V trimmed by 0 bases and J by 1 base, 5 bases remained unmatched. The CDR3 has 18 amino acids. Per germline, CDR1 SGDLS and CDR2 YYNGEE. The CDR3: CASSVASSGRGSYNEQFF. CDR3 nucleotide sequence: TGTGCCAGCAGCGTAGCATCTAGCGGGAGGGGATCCTACAATGAGCAGTTCTTC.

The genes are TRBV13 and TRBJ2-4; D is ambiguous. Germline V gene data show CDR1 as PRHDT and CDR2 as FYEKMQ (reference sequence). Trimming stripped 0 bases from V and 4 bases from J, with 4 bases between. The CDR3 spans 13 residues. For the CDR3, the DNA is TGTGCCAGCAGCTTAGGGCCAAAAAACATTCAGTACTTC. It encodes CASSLGPKNIQYF.

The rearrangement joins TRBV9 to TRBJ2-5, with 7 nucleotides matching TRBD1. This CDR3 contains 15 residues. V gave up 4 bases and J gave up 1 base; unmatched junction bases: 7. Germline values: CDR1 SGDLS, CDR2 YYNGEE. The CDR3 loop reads CASSNQGQVQETQYF. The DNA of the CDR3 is TGTGCCAGCAGCAACCAAGGACAGGTCCAAGAGACCCAGTACTTC.

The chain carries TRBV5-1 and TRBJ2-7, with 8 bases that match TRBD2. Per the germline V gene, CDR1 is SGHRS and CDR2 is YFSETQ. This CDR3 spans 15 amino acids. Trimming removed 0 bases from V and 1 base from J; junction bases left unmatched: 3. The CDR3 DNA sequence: TGCGCCAGCAGCTTGGAGCGGGAGTTGTCCTACGAGCAGTACTTC. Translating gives CASSLERELSYEQYF. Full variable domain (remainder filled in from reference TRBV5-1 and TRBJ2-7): KAGVTQTPRYLIKTRGQQVTLSCSPISGHRSVSWYQQTPGQGLQFLFEYFSETQRNKGNFPGRFSGRQFSNSRSEMNVSTLELGDSALYLCASSLERELSYEQYFGPGTRLTVT.

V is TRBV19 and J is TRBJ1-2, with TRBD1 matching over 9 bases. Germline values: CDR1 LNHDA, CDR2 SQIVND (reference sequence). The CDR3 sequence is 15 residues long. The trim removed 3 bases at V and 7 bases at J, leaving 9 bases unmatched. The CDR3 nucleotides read TGTGCCAGTAGTATCCAAAGGACAGGGGAGGGTGGCTACACCTTC. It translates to CASSIQRTGEGGYTF.

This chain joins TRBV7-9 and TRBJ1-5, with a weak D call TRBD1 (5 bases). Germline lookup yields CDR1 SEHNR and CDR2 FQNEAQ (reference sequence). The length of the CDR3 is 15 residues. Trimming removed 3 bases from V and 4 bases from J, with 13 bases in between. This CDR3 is CASSFGSRVNQPQHF. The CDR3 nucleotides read TGTGCCAGCAGCTTCGGATCCAGGGTTAATCAGCCCCAGCATTTT.